The 25 T cell receptor beta chains given below trace back to one sample, sequenced in a study of cytotoxic CD8 clonotypes in ibrutinib-treated CLL. Repertoires were generated with immunoSEQ multiplex PCR, while TCRdb's copy carries only in-frame clones and drops some. The table has 250,000 to 350,000 clones, roughly 76% seen once. Here the sequenced sample was PBMCs, taken at disease progression, from a patient treated with ibrutinib. These receptors came from a human donor with chronic lymphocytic leukemia.

The V call is TRBV19, the J call TRBJ2-7, with D tentatively TRBD1 (5 bases). This CDR3 is built from 15 residues. The germline V and J ends were trimmed by 6 bases and 0 bases, with 15 bases remaining between them. Germline V gene sequence: CDR1 LNHDA, CDR2 SQIVND (reference sequence). CDR3 DNA sequence: TGTGCCAGTAGGCCAGGGCAGGGAAGCTCCTACGAGCAGTACTTC. Translating gives CASRPGQGSSYEQYF.

This clone was seen more than once but under ten times. The chain combines TRBV9 with TRBJ2-5; TRBD1 matches 7 bases. This CDR3 comprises 14 residues. The V and J ends lost 4 bases and 5 bases, in that order; junction bases with no gene match: 8. From germline, CDR1 is SGDLS and CDR2 YYNGEE. CDR3 nucleotide sequence: TGTGCCAGCAGCTTAGCAGGGGGTCGGGAGACCCAGTACTTC. Encoded protein: CASSLAGGRETQYF.

This CDR3 is CASSVLKQGHPSTDTQYF. CDR3 DNA sequence: TGTGCCAGCAGTGTATTAAAACAGGGACATCCTAGCACAGATACGCAGTATTTT. The chain uses TRBV25-1 and TRBJ2-3; D is possibly TRBD1 (6 bases). V lost 4 bases and J lost 0, with 20 bases in between. CDR3 size: 18 residues. Germline V CDR1 and CDR2: MGHDK, SYGVNS.

The V gene is TRBV27, the J gene TRBJ2-2; D gene unclear. Germline V gene lookup returns CDR1 MNHEY and CDR2 SMNVEV (reference sequence). There are 16 residues in the CDR3. V was cut by 5 bases and J by 1 base, with 14 bases left in between. This CDR3 is CASSRLLKKNTGELFF. The CDR3 nucleotides are TGTGCCAGCAGTAGGCTCCTAAAGAAGAACACCGGGGAGCTGTTTTTT.

The chain uses TRBV6-6 and TRBJ1-2; the D gene is possibly TRBD1 (5 bases). V gave up 2 bases and J gave up 8 bases, with 15 bases separating them. The CDR3 totals 14 residues. Per the germline V gene, CDR1 is MNHNY and CDR2 is SVGAGI (reference sequence). The CDR3 sequence: CASSYGDRLGGYTF. In nucleotides, the CDR3 is TGTGCCAGCAGTTACGGGGACCGACTCGGGGGCTACACCTTC.

This chain uses TRBV4-1 with TRBJ2-3, with no clear D. There are 13 residues in the CDR3. Trimming cost V 0 bases and J 4 bases, with 5 bases left between them. Germline-derived CDR1 and CDR2 are MGHRA and YSYEKL. CDR3 region: CASSQDRPDTQYF. CDR3 in DNA: TGCGCCAGCAGCCAAGATCGCCCAGATACGCAGTATTTT.

This clone was counted a single time. The chain uses TRBV6-1 and TRBJ1-2, with D possibly matching TRBD1 (5 bases). This CDR3 has 14 amino acids. Germline V gene data show CDR1 as MNHNS and CDR2 as SASEGT. Trimming stripped 4 bases from V and 2 bases from J, with 11 bases between. The CDR3 bases are TGTGCCAGCAGTGCTACAGGCGTCAACTATGGCTACACCTTC. It yields the protein CASSATGVNYGYTF.

The chain uses TRBV5-4 and TRBJ1-1; D is ambiguous. V lost 0 bases and J lost 4, with 4 bases in between. The germline CDR1 and CDR2 sequences are SGHNT and YYREEE (reference sequence). The CDR3 has 12 amino acids. The CDR3 nucleotides read TGTGCCAGCAGCTTGGATGGCACTGAAGCTTTCTTT. It yields the protein CASSLDGTEAFF.

J is TRBJ1-2 and V is TRBV20-1, with TRBD1 as a possible D gene (5 bases). The CDR3 totals 11 residues. Per germline, CDR1 DFQATT and CDR2 SNEGSKA (reference sequence). The germline V and J ends were trimmed by 5 bases and 13 bases, with 17 bases remaining between them. This chain's CDR3 is CSAGGAGWCTF. The DNA for the CDR3 is TGCAGTGCTGGAGGGGCCGGTTGGTGCACCTTC.

This clone appeared a few times. The chain carries TRBV19 and TRBJ2-1, with 7 bases that match TRBD1. The ends lost 5 bases at V and 8 bases at J; junction bases unmatched: 12. There are 15 residues in the CDR3. Germline lookup yields CDR1 LNHDA and CDR2 SQIVND (reference sequence). For the CDR3, the DNA is TGTGCCAGTAGTGGACCGGGACAGAGTTGGGATGAGCAGTTCTTC. Amino acids: CASSGPGQSWDEQFF. The complete variable domain, with remaining parts taken from reference TRBV19 and TRBJ2-1, reads DGGITQSPKYLFRKEGQNVTLSCEQNLNHDAMYWYRQDPGQGLRLIYYSQIVNDFQKGDIAEGYSVSREKKESFPLTVTSAQKNPTAFYLCASSGPGQSWDEQFFGPGTRLTVL.

This clone was seen a handful of times. The V call is TRBV5-1, the J call TRBJ2-7; D may match TRBD1 or TRBD2 (5 bases each). The CDR3 runs 14 residues. Per the germline V gene, CDR1 is SGHRS and CDR2 is YFSETQ. V was shortened by 0 bases and J by 0 bases, with 7 bases between the two germline ends. The CDR3 sequence is CASSLEGSSYEQYF. The CDR3 DNA is TGCGCCAGCAGCTTGGAGGGGAGCTCCTACGAGCAGTACTTC.

This clone was observed once. The gene calls are TRBV7-2 and TRBJ1-1; no reliable D call. V was shortened by 4 bases and J by 0 bases, with 9 bases between the two germline ends. This CDR3 is 14 amino acids long. The germline V gene has CDR1 SGHTA and CDR2 FQGNSA. CDR3 bases: TGTGCCAGCAGCTCGACGGCCTTGAACACTGAAGCTTTCTTT. It yields the protein CASSSTALNTEAFF.

This rearrangement joins TRBV13 to TRBJ2-3; D not certain. The CDR3 sequence is 15 residues long. Germline CDR1 PRHDT, CDR2 FYEKMQ (reference sequence). V lost 5 bases and J 6 bases, leaving 18 bases between the germline ends. This chain's CDR3 is CASSPPGRPPDTQYF. The CDR3 DNA follows: TGTGCCAGCAGCCCCCCGGGCCGCCCGCCCGATACGCAGTATTTT.

This clone was recorded a few times. This chain joins TRBV9 and TRBJ2-1, with 7 bases matching TRBD1. This CDR3 has 15 residues. The junction had 3 bases not matched to a gene; V was cut back by 0 bases and J by 3 bases. Germline CDR1 SGDLS, CDR2 YYNGEE. Here the CDR3 DNA reads TGTGCCAGCAGCGTAGTTTGGACAGGCTACAATGAGCAGTTCTTC. It yields the protein CASSVVWTGYNEQFF.

This clone was detected only a few times. V usage is TRBV2 and J usage is TRBJ1-5; 8 bases agree with TRBD1. The CDR3 runs to 15 residues. Germline V gene sequence: CDR1 SNHLY, CDR2 FYNNEI. Unmatched junction bases numbered 6, after V lost 6 bases and J lost 2 bases. For the CDR3, the DNA is TGTGCCAGCAGATTCGGACAGGGAGGCAATCAGCCCCAGCATTTT. Protein sequence: CASRFGQGGNQPQHF.

CDR3 region: CASSLGVSTSYEQYF. DNA for the CDR3: TGTGCCAGCAGCTTAGGGGTCTCGACCTCCTACGAGCAGTACTTC. This chain links TRBV7-2 with TRBJ2-7; no reliable D call. The CDR3 consists of 15 residues. The V and J ends lost 1 base and 0 bases respectively, with 10 bases between them. Germline values: CDR1 SGHTA, CDR2 FQGNSA.

The chain joins TRBV6-5 to TRBJ2-5; 7 nucleotides align to TRBD1. Germline CDR1 reads MNHEY; CDR2 reads SVGAGI. The CDR3 is made up of 14 amino acids. The J segment lost 5 bases and the V segment lost 6 bases, leaving 9 bases of the junction unmatched. CDR3 in amino acids: CASRKNRGGETQYF. DNA of the CDR3: TGTGCCAGCAGAAAAAACAGGGGCGGGGAGACCCAGTACTTC.

The chain has TRBV7-9 and TRBJ1-4; 9 bases align to TRBD1. This CDR3 has 15 amino acids. V lost 0 bases and J lost 5; bases outside the gene matches: 1. Germline V gene data show CDR1 as SEHNR and CDR2 as FQNEAQ (reference sequence). Here the CDR3 reads CASSLAGTGNEKLFF. The CDR3 region has the DNA TGTGCCAGCAGCTTAGCTGGGACAGGGAATGAAAAACTGTTTTTT.

CDR3 in DNA: TGTGCCAGCAACCTGGGGGGCCAGGTGTTCTTC. Translating gives CASNLGGQVFF. The genes are TRBV5-4 and TRBJ2-1; D is tentatively TRBD1 or TRBD2 (6 bases each). CDR3 length: 11 amino acids. From germline, CDR1 is SGHNT and CDR2 YYREEE (reference sequence). V was trimmed by 6 bases and J by 15 bases, leaving 16 bases between them.

V is TRBV19 and J is TRBJ2-3; tentatively, D is TRBD2 (5 bases). V was clipped by 6 bases and J by 3 bases, with 25 bases between them. The CDR3 consists of 18 residues. Germline V gene lookup returns CDR1 LNHDA and CDR2 SQIVND (reference sequence). CDR3 in DNA: TGTGCCAGTAGCCTCATAGGAGGCGGGCCCGCCACGACAGATACGCAGTATTTT. Its protein product is CASSLIGGGPATTDTQYF.

CDR3 sequence: CASTVRGDLLFDYGYTF. Written as DNA, the CDR3 is TGTGCCAGCACGGTGCGGGGGGATCTGCTTTTCGACTATGGCTACACCTTC. The genes are TRBV2 and TRBJ1-2, with a possible D match to TRBD1 (5 bases). This CDR3 comprises 17 residues. Per germline, CDR1 SNHLY and CDR2 FYNNEI. V gave up 7 bases and J gave up 3 bases, with 24 bases separating them.

J is TRBJ2-7 and V is TRBV7-2; the D gene is possibly TRBD2 (5 bases). V was cut by 2 bases and J by 7 bases, with 18 bases left in between. CDR3 length equals 15 residues. Germline-derived CDR1 and CDR2 are SGHTA and FQGNSA. The DNA for the CDR3 is TGTGCCAGCAGCTTACGAGGGAGCATCCCGGGGGAGCAGTACTTC. The encoded protein is CASSLRGSIPGEQYF.

This clone was recorded once. The chain is built from TRBV6-1 and TRBJ2-7, with D tentatively TRBD1 (5 bases). The CDR3 is 15 residues long. The V end lost 1 base, the J end lost 5 bases, and 15 bases lay between the germline ends. CDR1 and CDR2 from the germline V gene are MNHNS and SASEGT. This CDR3 reads CASSEGTLTSHEQYF. DNA of the CDR3: TGTGCCAGCAGTGAAGGGACACTCACAAGCCACGAGCAGTACTTC.

The chain uses TRBV2 and TRBJ2-3; no clear D gene. CDR1 and CDR2 (germline): SNHLY, FYNNEI. V gave up 8 bases and J gave up 0 bases, with 15 bases separating them. The CDR3 loop spans 15 amino acids. CDR3 sequence (DNA): TGTGCCAGCTCTTCAACACCAAGGAGCACAGATACGCAGTATTTT. As protein: CASSSTPRSTDTQYF.

In its sample, this clone was seen a few times. The chain couples TRBV11-2 to TRBJ2-3, with 9 bases fitting TRBD1. CDR3 length: 14 residues. CDR1 is SGHAT and CDR2 is FQNNGV in the germline V gene. V lost 5 bases and J lost 5; bases outside the gene matches: 5. The CDR3 region is CASSPGQGGDTQYF. CDR3 sequence (DNA): TGTGCCAGCAGCCCGGGACAGGGAGGAGATACGCAGTATTTT.